This entry concerns a single TCR beta chain. These data are taken from a study of blood T cell repertoires in COVID-19. Clones were read by immunoSEQ multiplex PCR, and TCRdb kept only the in-frame ones, dropping some. The data contain approximately 100,000 clones, approximately 93% of them singletons. Sequencing was performed on peripheral blood. This clonotype was obtained from a man in his sixties with acute or convalescent COVID-19.

CDR3 DNA: TGTGCCAGCAGCTCCCGACTAGGAGGAGAGACCCAGTACTTC. It encodes CASSSRLGGETQYF. The rearrangement joins TRBV9 to TRBJ2-5; perhaps TRBD2 as D (6 bases). Deletions cut 4 bases from V and 4 bases from J, with 14 bases between. This CDR3 contains 14 residues. Germline CDR1 and CDR2: SGDLS and YYNGEE.